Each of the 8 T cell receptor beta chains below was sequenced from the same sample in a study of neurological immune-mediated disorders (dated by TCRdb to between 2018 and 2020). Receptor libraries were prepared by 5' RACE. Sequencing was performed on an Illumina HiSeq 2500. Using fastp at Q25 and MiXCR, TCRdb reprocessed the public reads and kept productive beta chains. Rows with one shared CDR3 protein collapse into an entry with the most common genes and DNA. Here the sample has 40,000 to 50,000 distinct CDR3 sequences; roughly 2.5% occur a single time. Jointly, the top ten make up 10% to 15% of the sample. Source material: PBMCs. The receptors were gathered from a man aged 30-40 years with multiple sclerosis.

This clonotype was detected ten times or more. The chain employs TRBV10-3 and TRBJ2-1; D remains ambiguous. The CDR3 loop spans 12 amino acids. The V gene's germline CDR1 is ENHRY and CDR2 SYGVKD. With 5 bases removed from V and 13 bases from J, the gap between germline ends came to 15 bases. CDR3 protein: CAISNTLVGQFF. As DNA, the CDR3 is TGTGCCATCAGTAACACTTTGGTCGGTCAGTTCTTC.

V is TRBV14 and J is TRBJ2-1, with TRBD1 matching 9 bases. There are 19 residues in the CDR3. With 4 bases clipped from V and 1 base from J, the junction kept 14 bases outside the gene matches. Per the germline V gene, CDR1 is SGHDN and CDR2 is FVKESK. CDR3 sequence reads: CASSPSGTGHYGSYNEQFF. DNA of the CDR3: TGTGCCAGCAGCCCCTCCGGGACAGGGCATTATGGGTCCTACAATGAGCAGTTCTTC.

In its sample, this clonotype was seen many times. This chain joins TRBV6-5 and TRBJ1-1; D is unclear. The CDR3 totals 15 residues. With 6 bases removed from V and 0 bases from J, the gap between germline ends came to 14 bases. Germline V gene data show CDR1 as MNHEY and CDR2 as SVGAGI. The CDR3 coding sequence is TGTGCCAGCAGACCTAAACAGCTATTGAACACTGAAGCTTTCTTT. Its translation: CASRPKQLLNTEAFF.

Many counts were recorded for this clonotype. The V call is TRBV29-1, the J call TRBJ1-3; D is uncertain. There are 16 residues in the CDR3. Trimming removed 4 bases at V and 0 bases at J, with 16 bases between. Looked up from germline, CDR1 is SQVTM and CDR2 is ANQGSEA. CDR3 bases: TGCAGCGTTGTTCTGGACGCTCCCCTCTCTGGAAACACCATATATTTT. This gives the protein CSVVLDAPLSGNTIYF.

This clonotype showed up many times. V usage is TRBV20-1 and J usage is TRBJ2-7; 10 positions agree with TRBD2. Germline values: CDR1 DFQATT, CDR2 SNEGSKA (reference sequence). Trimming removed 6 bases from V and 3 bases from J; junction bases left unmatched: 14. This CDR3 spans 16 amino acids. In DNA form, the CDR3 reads TGCAGTGCCGTCGGAGCGGGAGGGACCGCCAACTACGAGCAGTACTTC. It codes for CSAVGAGGTANYEQYF.

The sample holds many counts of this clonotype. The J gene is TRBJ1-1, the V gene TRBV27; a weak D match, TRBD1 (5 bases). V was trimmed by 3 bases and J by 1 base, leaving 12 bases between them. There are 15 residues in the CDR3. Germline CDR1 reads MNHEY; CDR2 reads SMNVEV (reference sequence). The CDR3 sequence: CASSFSSTGNTEAFF. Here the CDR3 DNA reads TGTGCCAGCAGTTTCTCGTCAACAGGGAACACTGAAGCTTTCTTT.

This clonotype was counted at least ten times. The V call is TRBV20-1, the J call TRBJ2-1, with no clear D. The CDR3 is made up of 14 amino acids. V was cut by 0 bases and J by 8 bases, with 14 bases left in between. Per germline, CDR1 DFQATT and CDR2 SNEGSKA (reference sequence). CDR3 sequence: CSARDPRLDHEQFF. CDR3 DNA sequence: TGCAGTGCTAGAGATCCCCGCCTAGACCATGAGCAGTTCTTC.

For the CDR3, the DNA is TGCAGTGCTCGGGCTGGATACGAGCAGTACTTC. It is translated as CSARAGYEQYF. The chain joins TRBV20-1 to TRBJ2-7; D uncertain. CDR1 DFQATT and CDR2 SNEGSKA come from the germline V gene (reference sequence). This CDR3 has 11 amino acids. V lost 5 bases and J lost 4, with 9 bases in between.